Following are 26 T cell receptor beta chains from one sample sequenced in a study of blood T cell repertoires in COVID-19. Produced via immunoSEQ multiplex PCR; TCRdb's table is partial and in-frame only. The sample shows roughly 230,000 clones, 90% of them seen only once. The specimen sequenced was peripheral blood. All receptors derive from a woman aged 60-75 years with COVID-19, enrolled during active disease.

The V and J genes are TRBV25-1 and TRBJ1-2; 7 positions agree with TRBD1. Trimming removed 8 bases from V and 4 bases from J; junction bases left unmatched: 4. Germline-derived CDR1 and CDR2 are MGHDK and SYGVNS. The CDR3 totals 12 residues. The chain's CDR3 is CASYAGGYGYTF. The DNA for the CDR3 is TGTGCCAGCTATGCAGGGGGCTATGGCTACACCTTC.

DNA of the CDR3: TGTGCCAGCAAAGCGCAGGGGCCCATGAACACTGAAGCTTTCTTT. This translates into CASKAQGPMNTEAFF. The V call is TRBV27, the J call TRBJ1-1, with D perhaps TRBD1 (6 bases). Trimming took off 7 bases at V and 0 bases at J, with 15 bases between the two ends. Germline CDR1 and CDR2: MNHEY and SMNVEV (reference sequence). The CDR3 contains 15 residues.

This chain connects TRBV5-8 to TRBJ1-3; D is uncertain. This CDR3 is built from 15 residues. The V gene's germline CDR1 is SGHTS and CDR2 YDEGEE. V lost 7 bases and J lost 0, with 14 bases in between. CDR3 nucleotides: TGTGCCAGCCGAACCGAGCCAGGCTCTGGAAACACCATATATTTT. This sequence encodes CASRTEPGSGNTIYF.

This chain uses TRBV2 with TRBJ1-2, with D possibly matching TRBD1 (5 bases). Per germline, CDR1 SNHLY and CDR2 FYNNEI. The CDR3 consists of 19 residues. V shed 2 bases and J shed 3 bases, with 25 bases lying between them. The CDR3 DNA sequence: TGTGCCAGCAGTGAAACTAAGGGCAGGGTTGGACGAAGTGACTATGGCTACACCTTC. This codes for CASSETKGRVGRSDYGYTF.

This chain uses TRBV7-9 with TRBJ2-1; 11 bases align to TRBD1. This CDR3 is 17 amino acids long. CDR1 is SEHNR and CDR2 is FQNEAQ in the germline V gene (reference sequence). V lost 0 bases and J lost 7; bases outside the gene matches: 8. CDR3 loop: CASSLALGQGVRNEQFF. The CDR3 nucleotides are TGTGCCAGCAGCTTAGCCTTGGGACAGGGGGTTCGGAATGAGCAGTTCTTC.

This rearrangement joins TRBV6-2 or TRBV6-3 to TRBJ2-2; 8 nucleotides agree with TRBD1. Looked up from germline, CDR1 is MNHEY and CDR2 is SVGEGT. This CDR3 region has 14 residues. Germline trimming cut 6 bases from V and 3 bases from J; bases unmatched to any gene: 3. The CDR3 DNA reads as TGTGCCAGCAGCAGGGGGCGGGACACCGGGGAGCTGTTTTTT. It encodes CASSRGRDTGELFF.

V usage is TRBV7-9 and J usage is TRBJ2-5, with 11 bases fitting TRBD2. CDR1 and CDR2 (germline): SEHNR, FQNEAQ (reference sequence). V was pared by 5 bases and J by 4 bases, with 6 bases of the junction left unmatched. The CDR3 spans 15 residues. The CDR3 DNA reads as TGTGCCAGCAGCCAGACTAGCGGGGTTGGAGAGACCCAGTACTTC. This translates into CASSQTSGVGETQYF.

V is TRBV5-4 and J is TRBJ1-2; 11 nucleotides line up with TRBD1. This CDR3 is 13 amino acids long. Looked up from germline, CDR1 is SGHNT and CDR2 is YYREEE (reference sequence). V shed 2 bases and J 14 bases; nucleotides not matched to a gene: 8. CDR3 in amino acids: CASSFADRGLRTF. CDR3 DNA: TGTGCCAGCAGCTTCGCGGACAGGGGGCTAAGGACCTTC.

The rearrangement uses TRBV5-1 and TRBJ2-3, with D tentatively TRBD2 (6 bases). V was pared by 7 bases and J by 1 base, with 16 bases between. CDR3 length equals 15 residues. CDR1 and CDR2 (germline): SGHRS, YFSETQ. The CDR3: CASRRLVAGTDTQYF. The CDR3 nucleotides read TGCGCCAGCCGCAGACTAGTGGCTGGCACAGATACGCAGTATTTT.

The J gene is TRBJ1-3, the V gene TRBV21-1; whether TRBD1, the table's D call, matches the DNA was not checked. TRBV21-1 is termed a pseudogene. The CDR3 has 17 residues. CDR3 DNA: TGTGCCAGCACCACTACCCCTAACAGGGTCTCTGGAAACACCATATATTTT. It encodes CASTTTPNRVSGNTIYF.

The V gene is TRBV5-1, the J gene TRBJ2-7; D is possibly TRBD1 (6 bases). Germline assignment: CDR1 SGHRS and CDR2 YFSETQ. The CDR3 totals 14 residues. V was clipped by 5 bases and J by 5 bases, with 17 bases between them. CDR3 in DNA: TGCGCCAGCAGGCGCCTCACAGGGACCGACGAGCAGTACTTC. Its protein is CASRRLTGTDEQYF. The variable domain in full, completed from reference TRBV5-1 and TRBJ2-7, reads KAGVTQTPRYLIKTRGQQVTLSCSPISGHRSVSWYQQTPGQGLQFLFEYFSETQRNKGNFPGRFSGRQFSNSRSEMNVSTLELGDSALYLCASRRLTGTDEQYFGPGTRLTVT.

The chain links TRBV6-2 or TRBV6-3 to TRBJ2-7; TRBD1 matches at 10 bases. The CDR3 sequence is 16 residues long. In germline, CDR1 is MNHEY, CDR2 SVGEGT. With 6 bases clipped from V and 0 bases from J, the junction kept 8 bases outside the gene matches. The CDR3: CASSLQGQGTSYEQYF. CDR3 sequence (DNA): TGTGCCAGCAGCCTCCAGGGACAGGGGACCTCCTACGAGCAGTACTTC.

This CDR3 reads CASSSGTVNEKLFF. The CDR3 DNA follows: TGTGCCAGCAGTTCCGGGACAGTGAATGAAAAACTGTTTTTT. This sequence joins TRBV2 and TRBJ1-4, with TRBD1 matching 7 bases. Per the germline V gene, CDR1 is SNHLY and CDR2 is FYNNEI. CDR3 length: 14 residues. The ends lost 5 bases at V and 5 bases at J; junction bases unmatched: 5.

The chain's CDR3 is CASSHPWRAGDEQFF. CDR3 coding DNA: TGCGCCAGCAGCCATCCCTGGAGGGCCGGGGATGAGCAGTTCTTC. J is TRBJ2-1 and V is TRBV4-1; D is possibly TRBD2 (6 bases). This CDR3 comprises 15 residues. The germline CDR1 and CDR2 sequences are MGHRA and YSYEKL. Trimming removed 3 bases at V and 8 bases at J, with 17 bases between.

CDR3 loop: CASSLAGLNEKLFF. CDR3 DNA: TGTGCCAGCAGCTTAGCAGGGTTGAATGAAAAACTGTTTTTT. The rearrangement uses TRBV13 and TRBJ1-4; TRBD1 might be the D (5 bases). Germline CDR1 PRHDT, CDR2 FYEKMQ (reference sequence). Trimming stripped 1 base from V and 5 bases from J, with 8 bases between. This CDR3 has 14 amino acids. The variable domain in full, with the rest retrieved from reference TRBV13 and TRBJ1-4, is AAGVIQSPRHLIKEKRETATLKCYPIPRHDTVYWYQQGPGQDPQFLISFYEKMQSDKGSIPDRFSAQQFSDYHSELNMSSLELGDSALYFCASSLAGLNEKLFFGSGTQLSVL.

V and J are TRBV7-9 and TRBJ2-3; the D is unclear. V was trimmed by 7 bases and J by 1 base, leaving 6 bases between them. This CDR3 has 12 residues. The germline gives CDR1 SEHNR, CDR2 FQNEAQ (reference sequence). DNA of the CDR3: TGTGCCAGCACGACTGGCACAGATACGCAGTATTTT. This encodes CASTTGTDTQYF. The full variable domain, its missing parts supplied by reference TRBV7-9 and TRBJ2-3, is DTGVSQNPRHKITKRGQNVTFRCDPISEHNRLYWYRQTLGQGPEFLTYFQNEAQLEKSRLLSDRFSAERPKGSFSTLEIQRTEQGDSAMYLCASTTGTDTQYFGPGTRLTVL.

The gene calls are TRBV7-8 and TRBJ1-3; D possibly corresponds to TRBD1 (5 bases). The CDR3 loop spans 14 amino acids. CDR1 is SGHVS, CDR2 FQNEAQ, per germline. The V end lost 5 bases, the J end lost 4 bases, and 12 bases lay between the germline ends. The CDR3 spells CASSLGTSGNTIYF. The CDR3 region has the DNA TGTGCCAGCAGCCTAGGGACTTCAGGAAACACCATATATTTT. The variable domain in full, with the rest retrieved from reference TRBV7-8 and TRBJ1-3, is GAGVSQSPRYKVAKRGQDVALRCDPISGHVSLFWYQQALGQGPEFLTYFQNEAQLDKSGLPSDRFFAERPEGSVSTLKIQRTQQEDSAVYLCASSLGTSGNTIYFGEGSWLTVV.

The chain couples TRBV5-1 to TRBJ2-2; TRBD1 matches 9 bases. V was clipped by 4 bases and J by 5 bases; unmatched bases: 3. Germline V CDR1 and CDR2: SGHRS, YFSETQ. The CDR3 sequence is 14 residues long. Written as DNA, the CDR3 is TGCGCCAGCAGCCGGACAGGGGAGACCGGGGAGCTGTTTTTT. Translated, it gives CASSRTGETGELFF.

V and J are TRBV4-2 and TRBJ2-5; 15 bases are shared with TRBD2. This CDR3 has 18 residues. V shed 0 bases, J shed 5 bases, and the junction held 7 bases outside the gene matches. Germline V gene sequence: CDR1 LGHNA, CDR2 YNFKEQ. Here the CDR3 reads CASSQDAGLAGGLETQYF. As DNA, the CDR3 is TGTGCCAGCAGCCAAGATGCCGGACTAGCGGGGGGGCTCGAGACCCAGTACTTC.

This sequence joins TRBV6-5 and TRBJ1-1; maybe TRBD1 (5 bases). Trimming shortened V by 7 bases and J by 1 base, and 13 bases separated the two germline ends. The germline V gene has CDR1 MNHEY and CDR2 SVGAGI. There are 14 residues in the CDR3. CDR3 amino acids: CASKTQETNTEAFF. The CDR3 DNA follows: TGTGCCAGCAAAACACAGGAAACGAACACTGAAGCTTTCTTT.

The CDR3 reads CASSLNLNEGVGYTF. CDR3 sequence (DNA): TGCGCCAGCAGCTTGAACCTGAATGAAGGGGTCGGCTACACCTTC. This chain connects TRBV5-1 to TRBJ1-2, with D tentatively TRBD1 (5 bases). Trimming pared 1 base from V and 8 bases from J, leaving 18 bases between. Germline CDR1 reads SGHRS; CDR2 reads YFSETQ. The length of the CDR3 is 15 residues.

The chain is built from TRBV19 and TRBJ1-2; 7 positions agree with TRBD1. Losses at the gene ends were 6 bases for V and 6 bases for J; bases not matched to a gene: 7. CDR3 length: 13 amino acids. The germline V gene has CDR1 LNHDA and CDR2 SQIVND (reference sequence). CDR3 sequence: CASSPDRVHGYTF. The CDR3 DNA sequence: TGTGCCAGTAGCCCCGACAGGGTTCATGGCTACACCTTC. Looking up the rest from reference TRBV19 and TRBJ1-2 gives the full variable domain: DGGITQSPKYLFRKEGQNVTLSCEQNLNHDAMYWYRQDPGQGLRLIYYSQIVNDFQKGDIAEGYSVSREKKESFPLTVTSAQKNPTAFYLCASSPDRVHGYTFGSGTRLTVV.

The chain links TRBV30 to TRBJ2-1; tentative D call: TRBD2 (5 bases). The CDR3 is made up of 16 amino acids. The V end lost 0 bases, the J end lost 2 bases, and 14 bases lay between the germline ends. The V gene's germline CDR1 is GTSNPN and CDR2 SVGIG (reference sequence). CDR3 DNA sequence: TGTGCCTGGAGTGTACGACTTGAGGGTCCCTACAATGAGCAGTTCTTC. Its translation is CAWSVRLEGPYNEQFF.

The rearrangement uses TRBV7-7 and TRBJ2-1; 14 positions agree with TRBD2. CDR3 length: 18 amino acids. The junction had 9 bases not matched to a gene; V was cut back by 4 bases and J by 4 bases. Germline V lookup: CDR1 SSHAT, CDR2 FNYEAQ (reference sequence). The DNA for the CDR3 is TGTGCCAGCAGCTCACTACCCCGACTAGCGGGGGGGTACAATGAGCAGTTCTTC. It specifies CASSSLPRLAGGYNEQFF.

The gene calls are TRBV19 and TRBJ1-2; D not resolved. The V gene lost 5 bases and the J gene lost 2 bases, with 12 bases spanning the gap. The germline V gene has CDR1 LNHDA and CDR2 SQIVND (reference sequence). This CDR3 spans 14 amino acids. CDR3 sequence: CASSPNGENYGYTF. DNA of the CDR3: TGTGCCAGTAGTCCCAACGGGGAAAACTATGGCTACACCTTC.

The sample holds one count of this clone. The V call is TRBV5-8, the J call TRBJ1-1; TRBD1 is a possible D gene (6 bases). This CDR3 has 14 residues. Trimming took 4 bases from V and 0 from J, leaving 10 bases between them. Germline loops: CDR1 SGHTS, CDR2 YDEGEE. CDR3 sequence: CASSTGQLNTEAFF. The CDR3, as DNA: TGTGCCAGCAGCACCGGACAGCTGAACACTGAAGCTTTCTTT.